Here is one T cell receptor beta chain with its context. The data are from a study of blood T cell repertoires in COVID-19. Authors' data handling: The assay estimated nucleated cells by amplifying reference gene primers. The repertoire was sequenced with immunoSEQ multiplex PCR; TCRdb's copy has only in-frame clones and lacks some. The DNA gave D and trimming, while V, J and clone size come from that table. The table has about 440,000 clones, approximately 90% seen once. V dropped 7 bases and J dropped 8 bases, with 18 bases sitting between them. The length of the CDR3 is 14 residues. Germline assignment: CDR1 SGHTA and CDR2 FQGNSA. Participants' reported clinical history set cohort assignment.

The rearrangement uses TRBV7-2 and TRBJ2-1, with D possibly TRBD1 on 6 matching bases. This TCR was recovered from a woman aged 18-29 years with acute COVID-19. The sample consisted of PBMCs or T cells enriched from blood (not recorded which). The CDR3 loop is CASTPGTPGDEQFF. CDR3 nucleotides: TGTGCCAGCACCCCCGGGACACCTGGAGATGAGCAGTTCTTC.